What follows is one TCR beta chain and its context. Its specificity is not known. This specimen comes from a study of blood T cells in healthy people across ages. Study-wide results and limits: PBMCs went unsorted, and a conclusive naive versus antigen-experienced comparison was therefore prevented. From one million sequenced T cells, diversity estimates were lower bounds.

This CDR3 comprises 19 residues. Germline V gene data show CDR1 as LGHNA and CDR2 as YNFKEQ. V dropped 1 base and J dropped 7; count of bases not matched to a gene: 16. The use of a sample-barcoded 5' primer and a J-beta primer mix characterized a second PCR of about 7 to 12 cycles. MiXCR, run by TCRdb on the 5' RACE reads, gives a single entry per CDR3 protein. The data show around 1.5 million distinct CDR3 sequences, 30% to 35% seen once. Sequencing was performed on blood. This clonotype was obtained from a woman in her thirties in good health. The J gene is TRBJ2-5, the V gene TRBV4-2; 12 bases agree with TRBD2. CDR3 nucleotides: TGTGCCAGCAGCCAAGCGATCAGACTAGCGGGAGCGGTTCGGGGGACCCAGTACTTC. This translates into CASSQAIRLAGAVRGTQYF.